This section outlines one TCR beta chain sequence together with its context. The data originate from a study of blood T cells in healthy people across ages. Primed by a sample-barcoded 5' primer and a J-beta primer mix, a second PCR proceeded for about 7 to 11 cycles. From the 5' RACE reads, TCRdb called clonotypes with MiXCR, one entry per CDR3 protein. Of fewer than 600,000 distinct CDR3 sequences in the sample, approximately 26% were seen once. The germline gives CDR1 MNHGY, CDR2 SAAAGT. The CDR3 is 15 amino acids. Trimming took off 3 bases at V and 2 bases at J, with 13 bases between the two ends. These data were likewise used in another study, on T cells of mothers and their children.

Sequencing was done on a sample of blood. V is TRBV6-8 and J is TRBJ2-5; the D gene is possibly TRBD2 (5 bases). The origin of this receptor is a boy between 2 and 10 years old in good health. The CDR3 DNA sequence: TGTGCCAGCAGTTATGAAGGGAGAGGGCAAGAGACCCAGTACTTC. Translation: CASSYEGRGQETQYF.